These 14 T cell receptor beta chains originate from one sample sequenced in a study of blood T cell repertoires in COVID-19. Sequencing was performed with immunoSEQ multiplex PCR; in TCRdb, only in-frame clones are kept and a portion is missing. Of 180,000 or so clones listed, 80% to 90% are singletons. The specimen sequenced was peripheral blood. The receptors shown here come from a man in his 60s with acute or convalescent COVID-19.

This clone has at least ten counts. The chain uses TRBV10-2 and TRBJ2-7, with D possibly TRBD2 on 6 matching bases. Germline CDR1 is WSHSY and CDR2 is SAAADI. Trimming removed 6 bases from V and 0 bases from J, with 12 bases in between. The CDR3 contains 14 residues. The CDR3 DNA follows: TGCGCCAGCAGCTCGGGACTGGACTCCTACGAGCAGTACTTC. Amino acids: CASSSGLDSYEQYF.

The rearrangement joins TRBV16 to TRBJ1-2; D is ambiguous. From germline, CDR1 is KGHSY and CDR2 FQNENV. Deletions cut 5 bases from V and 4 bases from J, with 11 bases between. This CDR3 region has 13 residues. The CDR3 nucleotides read TGTGCCAGCAGCGACGGGAGGAGCTATGGCTACACCTTC. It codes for CASSDGRSYGYTF.

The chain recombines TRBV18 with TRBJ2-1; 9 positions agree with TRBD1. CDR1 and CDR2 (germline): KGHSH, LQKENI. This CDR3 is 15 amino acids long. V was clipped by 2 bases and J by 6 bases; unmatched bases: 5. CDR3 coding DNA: TGTGCCAGCTCACCAATACGGGACAGGGCCAATGAGCAGTTCTTC. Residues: CASSPIRDRANEQFF.

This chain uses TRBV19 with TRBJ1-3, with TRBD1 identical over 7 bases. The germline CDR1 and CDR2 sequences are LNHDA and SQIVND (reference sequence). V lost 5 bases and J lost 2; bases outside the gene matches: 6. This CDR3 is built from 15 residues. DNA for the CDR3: TGTGCCAGTAGTTGGGACCAGGGGGCTGGAAACACCATATATTTT. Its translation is CASSWDQGAGNTIYF. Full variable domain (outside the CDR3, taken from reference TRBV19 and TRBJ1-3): DGGITQSPKYLFRKEGQNVTLSCEQNLNHDAMYWYRQDPGQGLRLIYYSQIVNDFQKGDIAEGYSVSREKKESFPLTVTSAQKNPTAFYLCASSWDQGAGNTIYFGEGSWLTVV.

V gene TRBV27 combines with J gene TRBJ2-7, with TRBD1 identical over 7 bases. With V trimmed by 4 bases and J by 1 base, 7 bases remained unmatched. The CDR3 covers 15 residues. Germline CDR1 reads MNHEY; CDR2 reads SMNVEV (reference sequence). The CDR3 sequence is CASSSRDSLSYEQYF. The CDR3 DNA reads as TGTGCCAGCAGTTCCCGGGACAGTCTATCCTACGAGCAGTACTTC.

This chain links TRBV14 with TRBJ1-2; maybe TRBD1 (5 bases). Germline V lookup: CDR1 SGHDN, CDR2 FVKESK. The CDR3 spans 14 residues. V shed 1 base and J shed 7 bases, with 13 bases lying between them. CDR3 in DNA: TGTGCCAGCAGCCAAGGGCGGACCAGGGTTGGCTACACCTTC. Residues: CASSQGRTRVGYTF.

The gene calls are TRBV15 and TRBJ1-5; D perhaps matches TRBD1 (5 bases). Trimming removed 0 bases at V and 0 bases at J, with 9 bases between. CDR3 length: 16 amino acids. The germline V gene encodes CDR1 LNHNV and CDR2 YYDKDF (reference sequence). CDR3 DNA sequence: TGTGCCACCAGCAGAGATAGACAGACTAGCAATCAGCCCCAGCATTTT. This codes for CATSRDRQTSNQPQHF. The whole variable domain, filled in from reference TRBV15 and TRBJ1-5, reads DAMVIQNPRYQVTQFGKPVTLSCSQTLNHNVMYWYQQKSSQAPKLLFHYYDKDFNNEADTPDNFQSRRPNTSFCFLDIRSPGLGDTAMYLCATSRDRQTSNQPQHFGDGTRLSIL.

CDR3 DNA: TGTGCCAGCAGGACTAGGTACAATGAGCAGTTCTTC. It is translated as CASRTRYNEQFF. The rearrangement joins TRBV28 to TRBJ2-1, with a possible D match to TRBD2 (6 bases). Germline loops: CDR1 MDHEN, CDR2 SYDVKM. CDR3 length: 12 residues. V was cut by 6 bases and J by 4 bases, with 7 bases left in between.

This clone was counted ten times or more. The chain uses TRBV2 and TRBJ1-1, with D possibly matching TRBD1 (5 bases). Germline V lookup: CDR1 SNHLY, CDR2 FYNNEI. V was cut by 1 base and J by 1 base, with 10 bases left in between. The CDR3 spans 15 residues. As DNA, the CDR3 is TGTGCCAGCAGTGAAGTCCGACAGCCGAACACTGAAGCTTTCTTT. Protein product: CASSEVRQPNTEAFF.

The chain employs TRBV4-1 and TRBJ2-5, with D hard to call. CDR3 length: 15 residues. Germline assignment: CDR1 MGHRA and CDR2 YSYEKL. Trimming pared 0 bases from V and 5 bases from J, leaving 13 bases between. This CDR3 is CASSQDPRFSETQYF. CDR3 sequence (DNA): TGCGCCAGCAGCCAAGACCCTAGGTTTTCGGAGACCCAGTACTTC.

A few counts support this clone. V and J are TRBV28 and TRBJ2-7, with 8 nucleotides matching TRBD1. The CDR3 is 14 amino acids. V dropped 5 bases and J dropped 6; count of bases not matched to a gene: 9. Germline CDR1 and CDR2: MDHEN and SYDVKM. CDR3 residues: CASSPPHRGTEQYF. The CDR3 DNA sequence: TGTGCCAGCAGTCCGCCCCACAGGGGGACCGAGCAGTACTTC.

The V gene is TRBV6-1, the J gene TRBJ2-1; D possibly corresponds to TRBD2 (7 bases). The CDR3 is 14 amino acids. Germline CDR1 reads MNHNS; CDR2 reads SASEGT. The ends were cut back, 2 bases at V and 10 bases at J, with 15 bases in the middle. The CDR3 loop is CASSERPGGWEQFF. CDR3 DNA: TGTGCCAGCAGTGAAAGACCGGGGGGCTGGGAGCAGTTCTTC.

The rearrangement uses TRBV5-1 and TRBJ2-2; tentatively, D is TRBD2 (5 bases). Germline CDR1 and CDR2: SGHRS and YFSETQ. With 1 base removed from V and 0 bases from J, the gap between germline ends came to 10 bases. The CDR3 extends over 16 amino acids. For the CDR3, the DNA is TGCGCCAGCAGCTTGTTTCGGACTGCGAACACCGGGGAGCTGTTTTTT. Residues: CASSLFRTANTGELFF.

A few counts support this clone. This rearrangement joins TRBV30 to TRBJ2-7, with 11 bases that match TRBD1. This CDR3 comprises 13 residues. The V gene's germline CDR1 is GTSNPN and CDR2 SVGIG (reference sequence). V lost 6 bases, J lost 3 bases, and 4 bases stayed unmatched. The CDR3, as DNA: TGTGCCTGCCCGGGACAGGGGGTCTACGAGCAGTACTTC. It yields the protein CACPGQGVYEQYF.